The 7 T cell receptor beta chains presented below share a single source sample, sequenced in a study of blood T cell repertoires in COVID-19. Here immunoSEQ multiplex PCR was the method, and the copy in TCRdb shows in-frame clones only, minus some. The sample lists about 49,000 clones, approximately 86% occurring once. The material sequenced was peripheral blood. These TCRs come from a human donor in a cohort sampled during active COVID-19.

This clone was observed a single time. The chain recombines TRBV10-3 with TRBJ1-1; 11 positions match TRBD1. The V segment lost 6 bases and the J segment 8 bases; nucleotides outside the gene matches: 17. Germline CDR1 and CDR2: ENHRY and SYGVKD. The CDR3 contains 17 residues. Written as DNA, the CDR3 is TGTGCCATCAGATCAAATGGACAGGGGGCGCGCGGGTGGGAAGCTTTCTTT. Its protein product is CAIRSNGQGARGWEAFF.

The chain is built from TRBV9 and TRBJ2-7; possibly TRBD1 for D (5 bases). The CDR3 spans 14 residues. V was shortened by 6 bases and J by 3 bases, with 16 bases between the two germline ends. CDR1 and CDR2 from the germline V gene are SGDLS and YYNGEE. CDR3 sequence (DNA): TGTGCCAGCACCCCAGGGTTGGGCATCTACGAGCAGTACTTC. Protein sequence: CASTPGLGIYEQYF.

The chain recombines TRBV7-2 with TRBJ2-1; the match to TRBD1 covers 7 bases. Germline values: CDR1 SGHTA, CDR2 FQGNSA. The CDR3 consists of 15 residues. V trimming: 2 bases; J trimming: 4 bases; junction bases outside the gene matches: 5. The CDR3 nucleotides read TGTGCCAGCAGCTTAACAGGGGACGGGTACAATGAGCAGTTCTTC. It specifies CASSLTGDGYNEQFF. Full variable domain (outside the CDR3, taken from reference TRBV7-2 and TRBJ2-1): GAGVSQSPSNKVTEKGKDVELRCDPISGHTALYWYRQSLGQGLEFLIYFQGNSAPDKSGLPSDRFSAERTGGSVSTLTIQRTQQEDSAVYLCASSLTGDGYNEQFFGPGTRLTVL.

The CDR3 reads CASSLTSHRYATNEKLFF. The CDR3 nucleotides read TGTGCCAGCAGCTTAACGTCTCACAGATACGCAACTAATGAAAAACTGTTTTTT. The rearrangement joins TRBV7-3 to TRBJ1-4, with unresolved D. The germline V and J ends were trimmed by 0 bases and 0 bases, with 14 bases remaining between them. CDR3 size: 18 residues. CDR1 is SGHTA, CDR2 FQGTGA, per germline.

This chain uses TRBV20-1 with TRBJ2-1, with TRBD2 matching over 10 bases. CDR3 length equals 17 residues. V lost 3 bases to trimming and J lost 1 base; unmatched junction nucleotides: 9. Looked up from germline, CDR1 is DFQATT and CDR2 is SNEGSKA (reference sequence). This CDR3 reads CSASVAGGRGSYNEQFF. In nucleotides, the CDR3 is TGCAGTGCTAGTGTAGCGGGAGGACGTGGGTCCTACAATGAGCAGTTCTTC.

J is TRBJ2-3 and V is TRBV19; 10 bases match TRBD2. CDR3 length equals 17 residues. Germline values: CDR1 LNHDA, CDR2 SQIVND (reference sequence). J gave up 5 bases and V 3 bases, and 11 bases lay outside the gene matches. CDR3 sequence reads: CASSIDLSGRGGDTQYF. The CDR3 nucleotides are TGTGCCAGTAGTATCGACCTAAGCGGGAGGGGAGGAGATACGCAGTATTTT.

The V call is TRBV10-3, the J call TRBJ2-1, with no clear D. Trimming pared 0 bases from V and 7 bases from J, leaving 4 bases between. This CDR3 contains 12 residues. Germline assignment: CDR1 ENHRY and CDR2 SYGVKD. The CDR3 here is CAISESLNEQFF. In DNA form, the CDR3 reads TGTGCCATCAGTGAGTCTCTTAATGAGCAGTTCTTC.